This TCR beta chain was documented in a study of cytomegalovirus exposure and HLA in healthy donors. Findings of the study overall: Altogether, some 170 TCR beta chains were recorded as cytomegalovirus-associated.

In germline, CDR1 is MNHNS, CDR2 SASEGT. Trimming took 4 bases from V and 7 from J, leaving 16 bases between them. The CDR3 spans 14 residues. On this clone itself: Its antigen is not known.

60 Vbeta and 13 Jbeta primers were used in PCR. Libraries were prepared by immunoSEQ multiplex PCR; TCRdb keeps only in-frame clonotypes and omits some of them. The sample records about 190,000 clones, roughly 80% being singletons. Though probably carrying unrecorded immune exposures, donors were nominally healthy at sampling. V gene TRBV6-1 combines with J gene TRBJ1-2; D is perhaps TRBD1 (5 bases). Sequencing used PBMCs. The TCR sequence derives from a woman aged 25 to 39 in good health and CMV-seropositive. The CDR3 DNA is TGTGCCAGCAGTGGCGGGGGAGGTAGTATTGGCTACACCTTC. It encodes CASSGGGGSIGYTF.